Shown below are 23 T cell receptor beta chains from a single sample sequenced in a study of cytomegalovirus exposure and HLA in healthy donors. PCR primers comprised 60 Vbeta and 13 Jbeta primers. Libraries were prepared by immunoSEQ multiplex PCR; TCRdb keeps only in-frame clonotypes and omits some of them. The sample records 84,000 or so clones, 77% being singletons. The sample was PBMCs. These TCRs come from a boy aged 5-17 years in good health and CMV-seronegative.

The chain carries TRBV6-5 and TRBJ1-1; 7 nucleotides align to TRBD1. The CDR3 runs to 13 residues. In germline, CDR1 is MNHEY, CDR2 SVGAGI. J lost 0 bases, V lost 6 bases, and 1 base had no gene match. The chain's CDR3 is CASRTGLNTEAFF. CDR3 bases: TGTGCCAGCAGGACAGGGTTGAACACTGAAGCTTTCTTT.

V is TRBV6-1 and J is TRBJ2-5; D not resolved. The better agreement between TRBJ2-7 and the DNA end casts doubt on the J call. CDR1 is MNHNS, CDR2 SASEGT, per germline. This CDR3 contains 13 residues. The CDR3 coding sequence is TGTGCCAGCAGTGAGAACAGTCCCTACGAGCAGTACTTC. Its protein product is CASSENSPYEQYF.

This chain connects TRBV13 to TRBJ2-3; a possible D gene is TRBD2 (6 bases). Deletions cut 5 bases from V and 6 bases from J, with 9 bases between. The germline CDR1 and CDR2 sequences are PRHDT and FYEKMQ (reference sequence). The CDR3 consists of 12 residues. The CDR3 loop is CASSRGVDTQYF. DNA for the CDR3: TGTGCCAGCAGCCGCGGGGTTGATACGCAGTATTTT.

The rearrangement joins TRBV7-9 to TRBJ2-7; 8 nucleotides agree with TRBD1. Trimming removed 1 base from V and 1 base from J; junction bases left unmatched: 0. Germline-derived CDR1 and CDR2 are SEHNR and FQNEAQ (reference sequence). The CDR3 is 14 amino acids. The CDR3 nucleotides read TGTGCCAGCAGCTTAGGGACAGGGTCCTACGAGCAGTACTTC. Translated: CASSLGTGSYEQYF.

V and J are TRBV11-1 and TRBJ2-2, with TRBD1 as a possible D gene (6 bases). CDR1 is SGHAT, CDR2 FQDESV, per germline (reference sequence). V dropped 3 bases and J dropped 5 bases, with 10 bases sitting between them. This CDR3 is built from 14 residues. The CDR3 is CASSLGARTGELFF. In nucleotides, the CDR3 is TGTGCCAGCAGCTTGGGGGCGCGTACCGGGGAGCTGTTTTTT.

The V call is TRBV29-1, the J call TRBJ2-7; 7 bases match TRBD1. The CDR3 is 13 amino acids. The V segment lost 6 bases and the J segment 0 bases; nucleotides outside the gene matches: 5. The V gene's germline CDR1 is SQVTM and CDR2 ANQGSEA. The CDR3 sequence is CSVLTGRSYEQYF. Here the CDR3 DNA reads TGCAGCGTCTTGACAGGGCGCTCCTACGAGCAGTACTTC.

V and J are TRBV9 and TRBJ2-5; 10 nucleotides agree with TRBD2. CDR1 is SGDLS and CDR2 is YYNGEE in the germline V gene. Losses at the gene ends were 2 bases for V and 5 bases for J; bases not matched to a gene: 6. The CDR3 is 15 amino acids. The chain's CDR3 is CASSVGGLASETQYF. DNA for the CDR3: TGTGCCAGCAGCGTTGGGGGACTAGCGTCGGAGACCCAGTACTTC.

This clone was seen just once. The chain links TRBV29-1 to TRBJ2-3; 9 nucleotides align to TRBD2. The CDR3 runs to 14 residues. V shed 1 base, J shed 2 bases, and the junction held 1 base outside the gene matches. Germline lookup yields CDR1 SQVTM and CDR2 ANQGSEA. The CDR3 protein is CSVEVAGVTDTQYF. For the CDR3, the DNA is TGCAGCGTTGAAGTAGCGGGAGTCACAGATACGCAGTATTTT.

The chain recombines TRBV4-2 with TRBJ1-1; D is possibly TRBD1 (5 bases). The V and J ends lost 7 bases and 0 bases respectively, with 21 bases between them. Looked up from germline, CDR1 is LGHNA and CDR2 is YNFKEQ. The CDR3 covers 17 residues. Here the CDR3 reads CASKLGVGLTMNTEAFF. CDR3 sequence (DNA): TGTGCCAGCAAACTGGGAGTGGGACTTACCATGAACACTGAAGCTTTCTTT.

V and J are TRBV6-5 and TRBJ2-7; D might be TRBD1 (6 bases). Trimming shortened V by 6 bases and J by 5 bases, and 17 bases separated the two germline ends. CDR1 MNHEY and CDR2 SVGAGI come from the germline V gene. This CDR3 comprises 14 residues. The CDR3 loop reads CASSSHARGNEQYF. The CDR3 nucleotides read TGTGCCAGCAGCTCTCACGCTAGGGGGAACGAGCAGTACTTC.

The V gene is TRBV6-1, the J gene TRBJ2-3, with D possibly matching TRBD1 (5 bases). V lost 9 bases and J lost 1, with 11 bases in between. This CDR3 is built from 13 residues. In germline, CDR1 is MNHNS, CDR2 SASEGT. CDR3 residues: CASRTTGTDTQYF. The CDR3 nucleotides read TGTGCCAGTCGGACAACTGGCACAGATACGCAGTATTTT.

The chain recombines TRBV27 with TRBJ1-1, with 8 bases aligning to TRBD1. The V gene end was trimmed by 5 bases and the J gene end by 5 bases; junction bases not matched to a gene: 10. The CDR3 totals 15 residues. CDR1 and CDR2 from the germline V gene are MNHEY and SMNVEV (reference sequence). The chain's CDR3 is CASSPVGQAGTEAFF. The CDR3 DNA reads TGTGCCAGCAGTCCAGTGGGACAGGCAGGGACTGAAGCTTTCTTT.

The chain is built from TRBV29-1 and TRBJ1-2, with D unclear. The CDR3 runs 9 residues. Germline CDR1 is SQVTM and CDR2 is ANQGSEA. V was trimmed by 5 bases and J by 6 bases, leaving 4 bases between them. CDR3: CSVRDGYTF. CDR3 in DNA: TGCAGCGTTAGAGATGGCTACACCTTC.

This clone was picked up a small number of times. This chain links TRBV9 with TRBJ1-1; 7 bases map to TRBD1. Germline V gene lookup returns CDR1 SGDLS and CDR2 YYNGEE. V trimming: 0 bases; J trimming: 12 bases; junction bases outside the gene matches: 8. The CDR3 sequence is 13 residues long. CDR3: CASSVGDRAGPFF. The CDR3 DNA reads as TGTGCCAGCAGCGTAGGCGACAGGGCGGGCCCTTTCTTT.

V is TRBV7-9 and J is TRBJ1-2, with a tentative D call TRBD1 (5 bases). CDR3 length: 13 residues. Germline V lookup: CDR1 SEHNR, CDR2 FQNEAQ (reference sequence). Trimming stripped 1 base from V and 8 bases from J, with 11 bases between. The CDR3 DNA reads as TGTGCCAGCAGCTTAGGCCTCGGGGGGGGCTACACCTTC. Translating it yields CASSLGLGGGYTF.

The V call is TRBV7-8, the J call TRBJ1-4; TRBD1 matches at 7 bases. Germline lookup yields CDR1 SGHVS and CDR2 FQNEAQ. The J segment lost 5 bases and the V segment lost 4 bases, leaving 7 bases of the junction unmatched. This CDR3 is 15 amino acids long. This chain's CDR3 is CASSSRTGPNEKLFF. CDR3 DNA sequence: TGTGCCAGCAGCTCTCGGACAGGACCCAATGAAAAACTGTTTTTT.

This clone was seen only once. J is TRBJ2-7 and V is TRBV15, with D perhaps matching TRBD2 (5 bases). Germline-derived CDR1 and CDR2 are LNHNV and YYDKDF (reference sequence). Trimming shortened V by 3 bases and J by 5 bases, and 17 bases separated the two germline ends. CDR3 size: 15 residues. CDR3 DNA: TGTGCCACCAGCAGCTCTAGACGGGGTTCCGACGAGCAGTACTTC. It translates to CATSSSRRGSDEQYF.

The chain carries TRBV5-1 and TRBJ1-5; D gene uncertain. The CDR3 runs to 13 residues. V was pared by 5 bases and J by 9 bases, with 15 bases between. Looked up from germline, CDR1 is SGHRS and CDR2 is YFSETQ. CDR3 DNA sequence: TGCGCCAGCAGTCCTACGGGGATCTGGCCCCAGCATTTT. It specifies CASSPTGIWPQHF.

This clone appeared a single time. V gene TRBV11-2 combines with J gene TRBJ2-7; tentative D call: TRBD1 (6 bases). This CDR3 is 14 amino acids long. V was cut by 0 bases and J by 7 bases, with 13 bases left in between. Germline CDR1 is SGHAT and CDR2 is FQNNGV. The CDR3 spells CASSLERQAGEQYF. In nucleotides, the CDR3 is TGTGCCAGCAGCTTAGAGAGACAGGCTGGGGAGCAGTACTTC.

A few counts support this clone. The chain joins TRBV4-3 to TRBJ2-2; 7 bases fit TRBD2. The germline CDR1 and CDR2 sequences are LGHNA and YSLEER. This CDR3 has 16 amino acids. Trimming took 0 bases from V and 5 from J; bases not matched to a gene: 6. This chain's CDR3 is CASSQDLGLETGELFF. The CDR3 coding sequence is TGCGCCAGCAGCCAAGATTTAGGACTAGAGACCGGGGAGCTGTTTTTT.

The CDR3 nucleotides read TGTGCCAGCAGCTGGGAACTAGCGGGGGGGACAGATACGCAGTATTTT. It encodes CASSWELAGGTDTQYF. This chain uses TRBV7-2 with TRBJ2-3; 13 bases fit TRBD2. Germline V CDR1 and CDR2: SGHTA, FQGNSA. CDR3 length: 16 residues. V shed 4 bases, J shed 3 bases, and the junction held 4 bases outside the gene matches.

V usage is TRBV14 and J usage is TRBJ1-1, with D unresolved. The CDR3 sequence is 13 residues long. Germline loops: CDR1 SGHDN, CDR2 FVKESK. V lost 6 bases and J 0 bases, leaving 8 bases between the germline ends. The CDR3 reads CASSSYLNTEAFF. DNA of the CDR3: TGTGCCAGCAGTTCCTATTTGAACACTGAAGCTTTCTTT.

V usage is TRBV14 and J usage is TRBJ2-3; D possibly corresponds to TRBD2 (7 bases). Deletions cut 4 bases from V and 8 bases from J, with 19 bases between. CDR1 SGHDN and CDR2 FVKESK come from the germline V gene. The CDR3 has 15 amino acids. The CDR3 DNA reads as TGTGCCAGCAGCCGGGCCGGGGGGCCCTCCGGTACGCAGTATTTT. It encodes CASSRAGGPSGTQYF.